The subject of this entry is one T cell receptor beta chain. Its target is not known. PCR used 60 Vbeta primers and 13 Jbeta primers. Libraries were prepared by immunoSEQ multiplex PCR; TCRdb keeps only in-frame clonotypes and omits some of them. The sample has 65,000 to 95,000 clones. This record belongs to a study of cytomegalovirus exposure and HLA in healthy donors. Study results and limitations: A later examination showed that TCR association rates differed by HLA locus, with DRB1 most and HLA-C fewest.

Germline V gene lookup returns CDR1 SGHNT and CDR2 YYREEE (reference sequence). The CDR3 spans 14 residues. The germline V and J ends were trimmed by 1 base and 1 base, with 8 bases remaining between them. Sequencing was performed on PBMCs. The TCR sequence derives from a man aged 30 to 45 in good health and CMV-seronegative. The rearrangement joins TRBV5-4 to TRBJ1-1; tentatively, D is TRBD1 (6 bases). The CDR3 DNA sequence: TGTGCCAGCAGCTTGAGGGGGGGGAACACTGAAGCTTTCTTT. Protein product: CASSLRGGNTEAFF.